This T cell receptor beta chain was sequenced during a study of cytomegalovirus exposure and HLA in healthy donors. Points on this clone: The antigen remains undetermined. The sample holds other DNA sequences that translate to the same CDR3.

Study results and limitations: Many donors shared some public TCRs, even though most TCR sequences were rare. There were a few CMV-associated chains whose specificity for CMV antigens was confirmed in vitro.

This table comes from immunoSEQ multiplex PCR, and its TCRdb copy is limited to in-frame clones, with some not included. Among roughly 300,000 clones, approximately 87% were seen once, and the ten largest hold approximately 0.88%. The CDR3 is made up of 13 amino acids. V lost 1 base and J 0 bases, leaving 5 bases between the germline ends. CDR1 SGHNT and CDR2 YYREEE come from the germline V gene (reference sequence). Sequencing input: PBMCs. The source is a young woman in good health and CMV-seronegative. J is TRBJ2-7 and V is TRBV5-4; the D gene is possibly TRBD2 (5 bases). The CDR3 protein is CASSLRGSYEQYF. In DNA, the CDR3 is TGTGCCAGCAGCTTGCGGGGCTCCTACGAGCAGTACTTC.